The sequence of this TCR beta chain was determined in a study of T-cell memory formation after mild COVID-19. Background on the study: TCR clusters showed largely donor specificity.

The table lists this clonotype with many counts. The antigen is undetermined. MiXCR was run by TCRdb on the 5' RACE reads, yielding one entry per CDR3 protein. This table has around 150,000 distinct CDR3 sequences, roughly 15% appearing once. Findings and caveats of the study: Of the contracting clones, CD4+ ones lay mainly in CM and EM, and CD8+ ones in EMRA. Some clones that responded turned up in pre-infection memory, which suggests that cross-reactive memory joined in.

The CDR3 loop spans 16 amino acids. Germline assignment: CDR1 SGHAT and CDR2 FQDESV (reference sequence). With 2 bases removed from V and 0 bases from J, the gap between germline ends came to 11 bases. Sample: PBMCs or a T cell subset sorted from them (not recorded which). This sequence was found in an adult woman who had mild COVID-19 (a few samples of this study predate the infection). Cell type and time point are not known. The chain has TRBV11-1 and TRBJ2-1; D is uncertain. The CDR3 spells CASSLSPAGSYNEQFF. For the CDR3, the DNA is TGTGCCAGCAGCTTATCGCCAGCCGGCTCCTACAATGAGCAGTTCTTC.